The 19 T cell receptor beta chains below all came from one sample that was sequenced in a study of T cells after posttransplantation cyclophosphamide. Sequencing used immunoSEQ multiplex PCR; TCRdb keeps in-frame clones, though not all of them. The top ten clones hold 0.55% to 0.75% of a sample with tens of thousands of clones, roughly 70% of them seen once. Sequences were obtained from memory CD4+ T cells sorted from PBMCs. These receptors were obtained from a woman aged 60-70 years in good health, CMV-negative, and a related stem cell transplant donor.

The CDR3 loop reads CSVNRGQGAADTQYF. DNA of the CDR3: TGCAGCGTTAACCGGGGACAGGGGGCCGCAGATACGCAGTATTTT. The V and J genes are TRBV29-1 and TRBJ2-3, with TRBD1 matching 12 bases. Per the germline V gene, CDR1 is SQVTM and CDR2 is ANQGSEA. With V trimmed by 5 bases and J by 4 bases, 7 bases remained unmatched. This CDR3 comprises 15 residues.

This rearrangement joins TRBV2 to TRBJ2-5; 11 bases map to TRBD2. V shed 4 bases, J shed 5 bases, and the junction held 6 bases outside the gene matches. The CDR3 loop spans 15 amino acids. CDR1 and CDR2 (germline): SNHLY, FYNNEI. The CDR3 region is CASSVASGGRETQYF. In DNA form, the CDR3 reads TGTGCCAGCAGTGTGGCTAGCGGGGGGAGGGAGACCCAGTACTTC.

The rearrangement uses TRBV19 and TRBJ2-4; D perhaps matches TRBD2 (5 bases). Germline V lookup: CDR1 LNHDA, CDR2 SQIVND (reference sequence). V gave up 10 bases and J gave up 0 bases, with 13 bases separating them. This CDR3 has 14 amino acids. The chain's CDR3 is CATRDLLAKNIQYF. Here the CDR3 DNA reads TGTGCCACCCGGGATTTACTAGCCAAAAACATTCAGTACTTC.

As DNA, the CDR3 is TGTGCCAGCAGTTTAGCCGTAGACACAGGGAGTTATAATTCACCCCTCCACTTT. It yields the protein CASSLAVDTGSYNSPLHF. This rearrangement joins TRBV28 to TRBJ1-6, with D possibly TRBD1 on 6 matching bases. Trimming left V 2 bases short and J 4 bases short, with 18 bases between. Per germline, CDR1 MDHEN and CDR2 SYDVKM. The CDR3 totals 18 residues. The variable domain in full, completed from reference TRBV28 and TRBJ1-6, reads DVKVTQSSRYLVKRTGEKVFLECVQDMDHENMFWYRQDPGLGLRLIYFSYDVKMKEKGDIPEGYSVSREKKERFSLILESASTNQTSMYLCASSLAVDTGSYNSPLHFGNGTRLTVT.

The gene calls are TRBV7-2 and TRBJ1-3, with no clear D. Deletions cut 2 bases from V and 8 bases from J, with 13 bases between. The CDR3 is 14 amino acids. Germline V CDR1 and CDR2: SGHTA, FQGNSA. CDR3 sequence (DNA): TGTGCCAGCAGCTTACGCCACGGTCGGGACACCATATATTTT. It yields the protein CASSLRHGRDTIYF.

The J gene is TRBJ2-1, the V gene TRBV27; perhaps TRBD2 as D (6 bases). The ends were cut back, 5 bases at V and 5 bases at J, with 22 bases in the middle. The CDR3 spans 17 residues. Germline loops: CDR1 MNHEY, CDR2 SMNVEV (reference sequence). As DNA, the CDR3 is TGTGCCAGCAGTCGAGAGCGTAGGCTAGCGAAACACAATGAGCAGTTCTTC. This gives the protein CASSRERRLAKHNEQFF.

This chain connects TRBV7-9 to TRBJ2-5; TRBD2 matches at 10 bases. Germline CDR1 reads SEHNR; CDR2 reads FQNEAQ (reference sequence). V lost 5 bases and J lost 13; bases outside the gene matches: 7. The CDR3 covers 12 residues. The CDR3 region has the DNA TGTGCCAGCAGCAGACTAGCGGGCGATTTGTACTTC. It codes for CASSRLAGDLYF.

For the CDR3, the DNA is TGTGCCAGCAGCGTAAAGGGCGGGGGAGAGACCCAGTACTTC. Amino acid sequence: CASSVKGGGETQYF. This chain joins TRBV9 and TRBJ2-5, with TRBD2 matching 7 bases. V lost 1 base and J lost 4; bases outside the gene matches: 4. Germline CDR1 reads SGDLS; CDR2 reads YYNGEE. The CDR3 has 14 amino acids.

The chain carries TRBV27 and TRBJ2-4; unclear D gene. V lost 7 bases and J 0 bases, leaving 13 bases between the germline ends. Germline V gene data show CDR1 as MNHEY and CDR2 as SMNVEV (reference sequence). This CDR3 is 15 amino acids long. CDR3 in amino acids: CASTSARLAKNIQYF. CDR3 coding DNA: TGTGCCAGCACCTCCGCCAGGTTAGCCAAAAACATTCAGTACTTC.

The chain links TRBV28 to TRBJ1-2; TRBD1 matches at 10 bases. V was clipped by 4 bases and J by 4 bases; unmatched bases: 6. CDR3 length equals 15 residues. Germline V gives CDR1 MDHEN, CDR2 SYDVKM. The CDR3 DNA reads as TGTGCCAGCAGTTCAAGGGACAGGGGAGGCTATGGCTACACCTTC. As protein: CASSSRDRGGYGYTF.

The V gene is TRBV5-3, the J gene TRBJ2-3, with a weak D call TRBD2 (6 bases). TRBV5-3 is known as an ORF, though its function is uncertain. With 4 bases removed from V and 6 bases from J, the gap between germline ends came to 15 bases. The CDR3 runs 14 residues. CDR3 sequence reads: CARSAGRGTDTQYF. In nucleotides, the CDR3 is TGTGCCAGAAGCGCCGGTCGGGGGACTGATACGCAGTATTTT.

In DNA form, the CDR3 reads TGTGCCAGCAGCTCGTACTCTGGGGCCAACGTCCTGACTTTC. Translated: CASSSYSGANVLTF. The chain links TRBV5-8 to TRBJ2-6; no reliable D call. CDR3 length equals 14 residues. CDR1 and CDR2 from the germline V gene are SGHTS and YDEGEE. V was shortened by 3 bases and J by 0 bases, with 4 bases between the two germline ends.

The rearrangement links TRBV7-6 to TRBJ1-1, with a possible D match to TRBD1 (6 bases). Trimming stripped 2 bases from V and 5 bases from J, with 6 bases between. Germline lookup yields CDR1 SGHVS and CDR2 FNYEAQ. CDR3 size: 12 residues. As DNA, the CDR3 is TGTGCCAGCAGCTTAAGGGGGACTGAAGCTTTCTTT. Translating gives CASSLRGTEAFF. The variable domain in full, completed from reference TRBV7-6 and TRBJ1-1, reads GAGVSQSPRYKVTKRGQDVALRCDPISGHVSLYWYRQALGQGPEFLTYFNYEAQQDKSGLPNDRFSAERPEGSISTLTIQRTEQRDSAMYRCASSLRGTEAFFGQGTRLTVV.

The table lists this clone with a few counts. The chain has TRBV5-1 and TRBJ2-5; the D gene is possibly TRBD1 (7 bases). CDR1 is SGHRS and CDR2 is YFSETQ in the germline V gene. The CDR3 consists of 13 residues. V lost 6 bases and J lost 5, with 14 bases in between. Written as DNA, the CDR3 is TGCGCCAGCATAAAGGGGGCGGGGGAGACCCAGTACTTC. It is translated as CASIKGAGETQYF.

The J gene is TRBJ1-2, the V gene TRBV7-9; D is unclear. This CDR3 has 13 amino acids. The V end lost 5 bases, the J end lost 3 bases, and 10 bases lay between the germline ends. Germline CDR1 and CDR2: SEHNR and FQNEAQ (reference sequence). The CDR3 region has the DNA TGTGCCAGCAGCCAAATCACAGACTATGGCTACACCTTC. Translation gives CASSQITDYGYTF.

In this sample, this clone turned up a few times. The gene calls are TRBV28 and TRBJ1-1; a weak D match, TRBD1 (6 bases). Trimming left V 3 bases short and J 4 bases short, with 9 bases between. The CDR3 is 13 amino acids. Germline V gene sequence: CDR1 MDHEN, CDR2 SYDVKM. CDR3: CASSFQGITEAFF. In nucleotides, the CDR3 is TGTGCCAGCAGTTTTCAGGGGATCACTGAAGCTTTCTTT.

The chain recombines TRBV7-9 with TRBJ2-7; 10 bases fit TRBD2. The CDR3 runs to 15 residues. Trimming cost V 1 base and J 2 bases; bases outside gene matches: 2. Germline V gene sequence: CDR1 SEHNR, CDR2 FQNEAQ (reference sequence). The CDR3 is CASSLVLAGAYEQYF. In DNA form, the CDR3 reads TGTGCCAGCAGCTTAGTGCTAGCGGGGGCCTACGAGCAGTACTTC.

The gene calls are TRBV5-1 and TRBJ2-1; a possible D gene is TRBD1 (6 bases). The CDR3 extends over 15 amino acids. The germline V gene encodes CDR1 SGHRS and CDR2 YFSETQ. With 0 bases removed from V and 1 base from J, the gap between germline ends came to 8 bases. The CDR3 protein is CASSLAGESYNEQFF. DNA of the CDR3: TGCGCCAGCAGCTTGGCAGGGGAGTCCTACAATGAGCAGTTCTTC. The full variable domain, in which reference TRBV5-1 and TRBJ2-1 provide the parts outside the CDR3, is KAGVTQTPRYLIKTRGQQVTLSCSPISGHRSVSWYQQTPGQGLQFLFEYFSETQRNKGNFPGRFSGRQFSNSRSEMNVSTLELGDSALYLCASSLAGESYNEQFFGPGTRLTVL.

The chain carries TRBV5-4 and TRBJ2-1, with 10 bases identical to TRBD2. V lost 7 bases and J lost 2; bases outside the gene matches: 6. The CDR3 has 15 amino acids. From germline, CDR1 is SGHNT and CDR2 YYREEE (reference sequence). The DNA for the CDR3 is TGTGCCAGCCGCCCTAGCGGGGGTCCCTACAATGAGCAGTTCTTC. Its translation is CASRPSGGPYNEQFF.